This T cell receptor beta chain appears in the sequencing data of a study of technical replicates of blood from several donors. V shed 1 base and J shed 8 bases, with 14 bases lying between them. The CDR3 runs to 14 residues. Germline CDR1 and CDR2: MGHRA and YSYEKL. The repertoire was sequenced with immunoSEQ multiplex PCR; TCRdb's copy has only in-frame clones and lacks some. The sample consists of approximately 97,000 clones, 90% to 95% of them appearing once. The clonotype comes from a human donor in good health. The J gene is TRBJ1-2, the V gene TRBV4-1; the D is unclear. The sequenced material came from T cells isolated from PBMCs. The DNA for the CDR3 is TGCGCCAGCAGCCAAGGTTACACCAACGCCGGCTACACCTTC. The encoded protein is CASSQGYTNAGYTF.